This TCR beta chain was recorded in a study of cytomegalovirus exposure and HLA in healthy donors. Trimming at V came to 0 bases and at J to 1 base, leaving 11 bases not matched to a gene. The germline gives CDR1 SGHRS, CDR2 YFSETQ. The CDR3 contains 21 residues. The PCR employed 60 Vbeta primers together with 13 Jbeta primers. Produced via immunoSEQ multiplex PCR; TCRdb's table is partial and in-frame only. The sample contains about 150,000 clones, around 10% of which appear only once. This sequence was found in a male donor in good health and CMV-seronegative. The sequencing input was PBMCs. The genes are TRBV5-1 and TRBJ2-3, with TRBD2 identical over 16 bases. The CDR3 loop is CASSLGMGLAGGYIGTDTQYF. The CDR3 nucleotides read TGCGCCAGCAGCTTGGGAATGGGACTAGCGGGGGGGTATATCGGCACAGATACGCAGTATTTT.